The present entry profiles one T cell receptor (beta chain) with its context. Authors' analysis steps: Counts of nucleated cells, estimated from reference gene primer amplification, were obtained. The table came from immunoSEQ multiplex PCR; TCRdb's copy has only in-frame clones and leaves some out. V and J calls and clone size are given by that table; D and trimming were obtained from the DNA. The sample includes about 130,000 clones, around 86% of them seen just once. The V end lost 6 bases, the J end lost 7 bases, and 7 bases lay between the germline ends. The CDR3 runs 12 residues. Per germline, CDR1 MNHEY and CDR2 SVGAGI. This entry belongs to a study of blood T cell repertoires in COVID-19. Study at large: Nucleic acid was either cDNA or gDNA, and it came from T cells, B-cell-depleted T cells, or PBMCs.

The gene calls are TRBV6-5 and TRBJ1-6; perhaps TRBD1 as D (5 bases). The TCR comes from a man older than 75 with active or convalescent COVID-19. Sequenced: peripheral blood. The CDR3 bases are TGTGCCAGCAGAACAGGAAATTCACCCCTCCACTTT. Amino acid sequence: CASRTGNSPLHF.